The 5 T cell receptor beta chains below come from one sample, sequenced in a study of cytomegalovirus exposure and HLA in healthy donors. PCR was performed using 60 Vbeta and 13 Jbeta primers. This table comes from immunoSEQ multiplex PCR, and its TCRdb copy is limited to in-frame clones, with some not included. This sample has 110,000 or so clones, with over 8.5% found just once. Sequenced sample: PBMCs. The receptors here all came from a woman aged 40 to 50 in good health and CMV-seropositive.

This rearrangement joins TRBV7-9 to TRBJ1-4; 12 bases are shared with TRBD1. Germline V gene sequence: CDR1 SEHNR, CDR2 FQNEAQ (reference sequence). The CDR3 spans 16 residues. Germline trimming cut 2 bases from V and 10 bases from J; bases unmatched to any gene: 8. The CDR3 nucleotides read TGTGCCAGCAGCTTACTTTCCGGGACAGGGGGCGGAAAACTGTTTTTT. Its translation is CASSLLSGTGGGKLFF.

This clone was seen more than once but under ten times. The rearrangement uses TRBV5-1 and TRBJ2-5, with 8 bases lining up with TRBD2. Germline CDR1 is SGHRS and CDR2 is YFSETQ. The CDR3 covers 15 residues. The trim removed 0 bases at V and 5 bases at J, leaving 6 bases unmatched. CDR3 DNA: TGCGCCAGCAGCTTGGGCCAGGGCGGGGGGGAGACCCAGTACTTC. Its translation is CASSLGQGGGETQYF. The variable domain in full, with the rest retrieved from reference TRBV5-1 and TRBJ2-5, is KAGVTQTPRYLIKTRGQQVTLSCSPISGHRSVSWYQQTPGQGLQFLFEYFSETQRNKGNFPGRFSGRQFSNSRSEMNVSTLELGDSALYLCASSLGQGGGETQYFGPGTRLLVL.

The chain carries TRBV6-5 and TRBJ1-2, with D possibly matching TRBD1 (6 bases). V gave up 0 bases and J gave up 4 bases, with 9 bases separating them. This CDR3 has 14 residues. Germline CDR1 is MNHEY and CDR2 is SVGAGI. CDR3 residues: CASSYSRRGYGYTF. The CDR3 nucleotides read TGTGCCAGCAGTTACTCCCGCAGGGGCTATGGCTACACCTTC.

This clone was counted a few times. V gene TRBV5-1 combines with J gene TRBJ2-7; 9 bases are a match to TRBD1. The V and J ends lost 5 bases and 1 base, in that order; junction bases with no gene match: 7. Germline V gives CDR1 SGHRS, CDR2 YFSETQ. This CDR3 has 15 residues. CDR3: CASRFPGTGSYEQYF. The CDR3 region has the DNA TGCGCCAGCAGATTCCCGGGGACAGGGTCCTACGAGCAGTACTTC.

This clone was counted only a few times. The CDR3 loop reads CASSLTGAGGYGYTF. The CDR3 region has the DNA TGTGCCAGCAGCTTGACAGGGGCCGGGGGCTATGGCTACACCTTC. The rearrangement uses TRBV11-2 and TRBJ1-2; 8 positions match TRBD1. Per the germline V gene, CDR1 is SGHAT and CDR2 is FQNNGV. This CDR3 region has 15 residues. J was trimmed by 4 bases and V by 3 bases; bases with no gene match: 7.